A single sample gave rise to the 28 T cell receptor beta chains below, sequenced in a study of response to subunit inactivated influenza vaccine. TCRdb recomputed calls from the RT-PCR reads with MiXCR, one row per CDR3 protein. The sample yields about 650,000 distinct CDR3 sequences, approximately 14% seen once. The sample was PBMCs from blood, taken 11 to 12 days after vaccination. These receptors came from a middle-aged man who received an inactivated influenza vaccine.

This clonotype was found a few times. The V and J genes are TRBV7-2 and TRBJ1-5; a possible D gene is TRBD1 (5 bases). In germline, CDR1 is SGHTA, CDR2 FQGNSA. Between the trimmed V and J ends, which lost 0 bases and 2 bases, there was a span of 14 bases. This CDR3 is 17 amino acids long. CDR3 region: CASSLARGGYGNQPQHF. CDR3 DNA sequence: TGTGCCAGCAGCTTAGCCCGGGGCGGGTATGGCAATCAGCCCCAGCATTTT.

The V gene is TRBV7-2, the J gene TRBJ2-7, with 11 bases aligning to TRBD2. The ends lost 2 bases at V and 5 bases at J; junction bases unmatched: 2. CDR1 is SGHTA, CDR2 FQGNSA, per germline. CDR3 length equals 14 residues. The CDR3, as DNA: TGTGCCAGCAGCTTATTTAGCGGGAGGGACGAGCAGTACTTC. As protein: CASSLFSGRDEQYF.

The chain links TRBV12-3 or TRBV12-4 to TRBJ2-5, with D possibly being TRBD2 (5 bases). V lost 10 bases to trimming and J lost 1 base, with 19 bases between them. This CDR3 has 15 amino acids. The CDR3 region has the DNA TGTGCCACCTCTCATCGGGGAGTTTCCCAAGAGACCCAGTACTTC. Translating gives CATSHRGVSQETQYF.

V gene TRBV12-3 or TRBV12-4 combines with J gene TRBJ2-1, with TRBD2 identical over 14 bases. The CDR3 spans 17 residues. V was pared by 7 bases and J by 8 bases, with 13 bases of the junction left unmatched. The CDR3 sequence: CASTALGTSGSWYEQFF. The CDR3 nucleotides read TGTGCCAGCACCGCACTAGGGACTAGCGGGAGTTGGTATGAGCAGTTCTTC.

This clonotype appeared a few times. This sequence joins TRBV28 and TRBJ2-7; the D gene is possibly TRBD2 (7 bases). Trimming cost V 6 bases and J 3 bases, with 15 bases left between them. Looked up from germline, CDR1 is MDHEN and CDR2 is SYDVKM. The CDR3 consists of 14 residues. CDR3 sequence (DNA): TGTGCCAGCAGGGGGGCTAGCGGAAGCTACGAGCAGTACTTC. Translation gives CASRGASGSYEQYF. Based on the CDR3 plus reference TRBV28 and TRBJ2-7, the full variable domain is DVKVTQSSRYLVKRTGEKVFLECVQDMDHENMFWYRQDPGLGLRLIYFSYDVKMKEKGDIPEGYSVSREKKERFSLILESASTNQTSMYLCASRGASGSYEQYFGPGTRLTVT.

The rearrangement joins TRBV30 to TRBJ1-1; possibly TRBD1 for D (5 bases). The germline V gene has CDR1 GTSNPN and CDR2 SVGIG (reference sequence). The CDR3 covers 13 residues. V lost 1 base to trimming and J lost 6 bases, with 12 bases between them. CDR3 loop: CAWSDGAWAEAFF. DNA for the CDR3: TGTGCCTGGAGTGATGGGGCATGGGCTGAAGCTTTCTTT.

The chain links TRBV29-1 to TRBJ1-5; D not certain. With 4 bases removed from V and 2 bases from J, the gap between germline ends came to 9 bases. There are 13 residues in the CDR3. The V gene's germline CDR1 is SQVTM and CDR2 ANQGSEA. The CDR3 spells CSVGDGGNQPQHF. The CDR3 region has the DNA TGCAGCGTTGGAGATGGGGGCAATCAGCCCCAGCATTTT.

This clonotype was counted a few times. CDR3 loop: CAISGGNQPQHF. The DNA for the CDR3 is TGTGCCATCAGTGGAGGGAATCAGCCCCAGCATTTT. The rearrangement joins TRBV10-3 to TRBJ1-5; no reliable D call. V lost 4 bases and J 4 bases, leaving 5 bases between the germline ends. This CDR3 is 12 amino acids long. Per the germline V gene, CDR1 is ENHRY and CDR2 is SYGVKD.

There are many counts of this clonotype. The chain uses TRBV7-2 and TRBJ2-3; D may be TRBD1 or TRBD2 (6 bases each). Germline CDR1 is SGHTA and CDR2 is FQGNSA. CDR3 length: 15 residues. Trimming cost V 4 bases and J 5 bases, with 16 bases left between them. The chain's CDR3 is CASSSLGGVGDTQYF. CDR3 coding DNA: TGTGCCAGCAGCTCCTTGGGGGGCGTGGGAGATACGCAGTATTTT.

In its sample, this clonotype was seen a few times. The rearrangement joins TRBV12-3 or TRBV12-4 to TRBJ2-3; possibly TRBD1 for D (5 bases). CDR3 length: 14 amino acids. Trimming shortened V by 5 bases and J by 5 bases, and 14 bases separated the two germline ends. Here the CDR3 DNA reads TGTGCCAGCAGTATTCCAGGGTTCGGAGATACGCAGTATTTT. It translates to CASSIPGFGDTQYF.

The sample holds one count of this clonotype. The CDR3 bases are TGTGCCAGCAGCTTAGGACGGCGGAGGGGGCACAATGAGCAGTTCTTC. This codes for CASSLGRRRGHNEQFF. V usage is TRBV7-8 and J usage is TRBJ2-1; D perhaps matches TRBD1 (7 bases). The CDR3 has 16 residues. Germline CDR1 and CDR2: SGHVS and FQNEAQ. Trimming took 1 base from V and 5 from J, leaving 15 bases between them.

This chain links TRBV5-1 with TRBJ1-2; 11 bases are a match to TRBD1. V lost 2 bases to trimming and J lost 5 bases; unmatched junction nucleotides: 8. The CDR3 is 16 amino acids. The germline CDR1 and CDR2 sequences are SGHRS and YFSETQ. As DNA, the CDR3 is TGCGCCAGCAGCTTAGGACAGGGGGCCTTGAGGTATGGCTACACCTTC. It encodes CASSLGQGALRYGYTF.

V and J are TRBV7-9 and TRBJ1-6, with D possibly matching TRBD1 (6 bases). The germline V gene encodes CDR1 SEHNR and CDR2 FQNEAQ (reference sequence). With 3 bases removed from V and 9 bases from J, the gap between germline ends came to 15 bases. The length of the CDR3 is 15 residues. CDR3 in DNA: TGTGCCAGCAGCTTCGGAGGGGGGAAAAGTTCACCCCTCCACTTT. It yields the protein CASSFGGGKSSPLHF. Drawing the rest from reference TRBV7-9 and TRBJ1-6, the complete variable domain is DTGVSQNPRHKITKRGQNVTFRCDPISEHNRLYWYRQTLGQGPEFLTYFQNEAQLEKSRLLSDRFSAERPKGSFSTLEIQRTEQGDSAMYLCASSFGGGKSSPLHFGNGTRLTVT.

This clonotype was seen more than once but under ten times. V gene TRBV25-1 combines with J gene TRBJ2-1, with 7 positions matching TRBD2. Germline assignment: CDR1 MGHDK and CDR2 SYGVNS. The ends lost 6 bases at V and 7 bases at J; junction bases unmatched: 6. This CDR3 has 13 amino acids. This chain's CDR3 is CASRASGGNEQFF. In nucleotides, the CDR3 is TGTGCCAGCAGAGCTAGCGGAGGGAATGAGCAGTTCTTC.

The chain employs TRBV6-2 or TRBV6-3 and TRBJ2-1; tentatively, D is TRBD1 (6 bases). CDR3 length equals 16 residues. Per the germline V gene, CDR1 is MNHEY and CDR2 is SVGEGT. V lost 7 bases to trimming and J lost 3 bases, with 19 bases between them. CDR3 DNA: TGTGCCAGCACCTCCCTGGGGGCCTCGGGCTACAATGAGCAGTTCTTC. Translating it yields CASTSLGASGYNEQFF.

This clonotype was seen repeatedly, ten times or more. The chain is built from TRBV5-1 and TRBJ1-1; D is ambiguous. The CDR3 length is 14 residues. The V and J ends lost 4 bases and 0 bases respectively, with 10 bases between them. Germline assignment: CDR1 SGHRS and CDR2 YFSETQ. CDR3 sequence reads: CASSRNEVNTEAFF. As DNA, the CDR3 is TGCGCCAGCAGCAGGAACGAGGTGAACACTGAAGCTTTCTTT.

This clonotype has only a few counts. The chain has TRBV10-3 and TRBJ1-5, with D perhaps matching TRBD1 (5 bases). Germline V gene lookup returns CDR1 ENHRY and CDR2 SYGVKD. This CDR3 contains 13 residues. The V gene lost 2 bases and the J gene lost 4 bases, with 6 bases spanning the gap. CDR3 sequence: CAISEGANQPQHF. The CDR3 DNA is TGTGCCATCAGTGAGGGGGCGAATCAGCCCCAGCATTTT.

This clonotype has just a few counts. The V call is TRBV7-2, the J call TRBJ2-1; TRBD1 is a possible D gene (5 bases). Germline CDR1 SGHTA, CDR2 FQGNSA. V lost 0 bases and J lost 7, with 10 bases in between. The length of the CDR3 is 14 residues. CDR3 DNA sequence: TGTGCCAGCAGCTTAGCGGCAGGGCTGAATGAGCAGTTCTTC. It is translated as CASSLAAGLNEQFF.

The CDR3 DNA sequence: TGCAGTGCTAGAGGGCGGAGCAGTAATCAGCCCCAGCATTTT. This encodes CSARGRSSNQPQHF. The gene calls are TRBV20-1 and TRBJ1-5; D remains ambiguous. CDR3 length: 14 residues. The germline V gene has CDR1 DFQATT and CDR2 SNEGSKA (reference sequence). The V end lost 1 base, the J end lost 4 bases, and 11 bases lay between the germline ends.

V and J are TRBV29-1 and TRBJ2-1; 9 bases align to TRBD2. The CDR3 contains 13 residues. Germline values: CDR1 SQVTM, CDR2 ANQGSEA. Unmatched junction bases numbered 6, after V lost 6 bases and J lost 6 bases. This CDR3 is CSVGQTSGNEQFF. The DNA for the CDR3 is TGCAGCGTGGGACAGACTAGCGGCAATGAGCAGTTCTTC.

This clonotype has ten or more counts. The chain recombines TRBV28 with TRBJ1-2; no clear D gene. This CDR3 has 14 amino acids. Trimming pared 2 bases from V and 8 bases from J, leaving 15 bases between. Germline CDR1 and CDR2: MDHEN and SYDVKM. CDR3 sequence (DNA): TGTGCCAGCAGTTTACCGGGTCTGAGAGAAGGCTACACCTTC. Protein sequence: CASSLPGLREGYTF.

This clonotype was picked up a small number of times. The chain employs TRBV4-1 and TRBJ1-4; weak D call: TRBD1 (5 bases). Germline loops: CDR1 MGHRA, CDR2 YSYEKL. This CDR3 is 15 amino acids long. The V gene lost 4 bases and the J gene lost 7 bases, with 16 bases spanning the gap. The CDR3 DNA reads as TGCGCCAGCAGCCCGTTATCGGGGCCCGGTGAAAAACTGTTTTTT. Protein sequence: CASSPLSGPGEKLFF.

This chain connects TRBV12-3 or TRBV12-4 to TRBJ2-1; perhaps D is TRBD1 or TRBD2 (5 bases each). This CDR3 contains 15 residues. Trimming stripped 6 bases from V and 1 base from J, with 13 bases between. CDR3 DNA: TGTGCCAGCAGACGGGGAGAGGGGTCCTACAATGAGCAGTTCTTC. Its translation is CASRRGEGSYNEQFF.

Only a few counts were recorded for this clonotype. The rearrangement uses TRBV5-1 and TRBJ1-2; 12 bases agree with TRBD1. The CDR3 length is 14 residues. V gave up 7 bases and J gave up 6 bases; unmatched junction bases: 7. Germline CDR1 and CDR2: SGHRS and YFSETQ. This chain's CDR3 is CASATGTGGDGYTF. CDR3 bases: TGCGCCAGCGCTACCGGGACAGGGGGCGATGGCTACACCTTC.

This chain links TRBV30 with TRBJ2-5; D remains ambiguous. Germline values: CDR1 GTSNPN, CDR2 SVGIG (reference sequence). The CDR3 is made up of 12 amino acids. The ends were cut back, 1 base at V and 5 bases at J, with 8 bases in the middle. The DNA for the CDR3 is TGTGCCTGGAGTGGGGTGGGGGAGACCCAGTACTTC. Translation gives CAWSGVGETQYF.

This clonotype was seen ten or more times. The chain links TRBV20-1 to TRBJ2-3; 11 nucleotides line up with TRBD2. The length of the CDR3 is 15 residues. Germline loops: CDR1 DFQATT, CDR2 SNEGSKA (reference sequence). With V trimmed by 5 bases and J by 4 bases, 8 bases remained unmatched. CDR3 nucleotides: TGCAGTGCTTCCCCTACTAGCGGGAGTCCAGATACGCAGTATTTT. It is translated as CSASPTSGSPDTQYF.

This clonotype turned up a few times. The rearrangement joins TRBV6-5 to TRBJ2-3; no reliable D call. Germline CDR1 reads MNHEY; CDR2 reads SVGAGI. The CDR3 runs to 15 residues. Trimming took off 0 bases at V and 6 bases at J, with 13 bases between the two ends. The CDR3 DNA follows: TGTGCCAGCAGTTACTCGATAAGGATTCACGATACGCAGTATTTT. The encoded protein is CASSYSIRIHDTQYF.

This clonotype was observed many times. V is TRBV7-8 and J is TRBJ1-5; TRBD1 aligns across 9 bases. The CDR3 is 17 residues long. Germline V gene lookup returns CDR1 SGHVS and CDR2 FQNEAQ. V lost 5 bases, J lost 0 bases, and 8 bases stayed unmatched. In DNA, the CDR3 is TGTGCCAGCAGCGCGGACAGGGGATTTTATAGCAATCAGCCCCAGCATTTT. This translates into CASSADRGFYSNQPQHF.